This T cell receptor (beta chain) was recovered during a study of blood T cell repertoires in COVID-19. As for the study in general: Samples taken during acute and convalescent COVID-19 were collected in the United States, Italy and Spain. T cells, B-cell-depleted T cells, or PBMCs provided the cDNA or gDNA that served as material.

Authors' processing steps: Amplification of reference gene primers provided the estimated nucleated cell counts. Assay: immunoSEQ multiplex PCR; the TCRdb copy retains only in-frame clones and omits some. Clone size and V and J calls were adopted from that table, with D and trimming inferred from the DNA. The table records about 440,000 clones, 85% to 90% of them present only once. Germline lookup yields CDR1 WSHSY and CDR2 SAAADI. The V gene end was trimmed by 9 bases and the J gene end by 6 bases; junction bases not matched to a gene: 10. The CDR3 consists of 14 residues. The clonotype comes from a woman in her 30s with acute or convalescent COVID-19. The J gene is TRBJ2-3, the V gene TRBV10-2, with TRBD2 matching over 9 bases. Sequencing was performed on peripheral blood. The chain's CDR3 is CASTWTSVADTQYF. CDR3 coding DNA: TGCGCCAGTACTTGGACTAGCGTGGCGGATACGCAGTATTTT.